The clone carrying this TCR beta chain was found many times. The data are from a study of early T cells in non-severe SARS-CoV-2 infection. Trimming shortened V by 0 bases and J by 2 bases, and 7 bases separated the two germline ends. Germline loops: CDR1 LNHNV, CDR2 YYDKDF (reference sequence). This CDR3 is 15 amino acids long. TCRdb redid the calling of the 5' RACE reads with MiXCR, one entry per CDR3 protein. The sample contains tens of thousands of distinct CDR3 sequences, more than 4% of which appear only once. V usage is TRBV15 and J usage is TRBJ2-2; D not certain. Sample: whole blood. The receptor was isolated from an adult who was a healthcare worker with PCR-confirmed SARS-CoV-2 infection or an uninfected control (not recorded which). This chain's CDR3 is CATSRERVNTGELFF. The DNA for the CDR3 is TGTGCCACCAGCAGAGAACGGGTCAACACCGGGGAGCTGTTTTTT. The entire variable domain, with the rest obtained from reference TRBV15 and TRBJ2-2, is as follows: DAMVIQNPRYQVTQFGKPVTLSCSQTLNHNVMYWYQQKSSQAPKLLFHYYDKDFNNEADTPDNFQSRRPNTSFCFLDIRSPGLGDTAMYLCATSRERVNTGELFFGEGSRLTVL.